A selection of T cell receptor beta chains follows, all from one sample in a study of vaccination and CD4 T cells after COVID-19. These receptors' targets are unknown. One entry per CDR3 protein, called by TCRdb with MiXCR from the PCR reads. The sample includes 20,000 to 25,000 distinct CDR3 sequences, around half of them seen just once. The material sequenced was CD4+ T cells from blood, cultured in vitro. The receptor source for this set is a human donor who had recovered from COVID-19. The CDR3 runs from the conserved cysteine through the conserved F or W. The D gene is left open where the match is weak. The size entry is marked missing in some rows and otherwise reads once, few, many or a size class.

j_call clone_size d_call v_call cdr3_nt cdr3_aa
TRBJ2-7 NA TRBD1 TRBV27 TGTGCCAGCAGTCCGCTGGGACAGGCGGTCTCCTACGAGCAGTACTTC CASSPLGQAVSYEQYF
TRBJ1-1 few NA TRBV12-5 TGTGCTAGTGGTTCGCCCAGGGTTAACACTGAAGCTTTCTTT CASGSPRVNTEAFF
TRBJ2-2 NA NA TRBV24-1 TGTGCCACCAGTGATCCTGGGCAATTCACCGGGGAGCTGTTTTTT CATSDPGQFTGELFF
TRBJ1-1 NA NA TRBV11-2 TGTGCCAGCAGCACCTTGTCACAGGTTGGCACTGAAGCTTTCTTT CASSTLSQVGTEAFF
TRBJ1-1 NA NA TRBV6-1 TGTGCCAGCACCAGAACAGGGAGGGAAGCTTTCTTT CASTRTGREAFF
TRBJ2-7 NA NA TRBV12-5 TGTGCTAGTGGTTTGGGCACGCCGGAGGGCGAGCAGTACTTC CASGLGTPEGEQYF
TRBJ2-5 NA NA TRBV7-7 TGTGCCAGCAGCTCGACGTACCAAGAGACCCAGTACTTC CASSSTYQETQYF
TRBJ1-2 NA NA TRBV30 TGTGCCTGGAGCGGTACCGCTTTCGGCTATGGCTACACCTTC CAWSGTAFGYGYTF
TRBJ2-1 NA NA TRBV20-1 TGCAGTGCTAGATTTCCGAAGTCTTTCGCCAATGAGCAGTTCTTC CSARFPKSFANEQFF
TRBJ1-5 once NA TRBV10-3 TGTGCCATCATTACCCAAGACAATCAGCCCCAGCATTTT CAIITQDNQPQHF
TRBJ1-5 NA NA TRBV15 TGTGCCACCAGCAGAGATTTGGAGGGGAGTCAGCCCCAGCATTTT CATSRDLEGSQPQHF
TRBJ2-3 NA TRBD1 TRBV6-2/TRBV6-3 TGTGCCAGCAGTGACGGACAGGTGGCCACAGATACGCAGTATTTT CASSDGQVATDTQYF
TRBJ1-2 few TRBD1 TRBV5-4 TGTGCCAGCAGCTTTTGGGACAGGGATCTTGCTAACTATGGCTACACCTTC CASSFWDRDLANYGYTF
TRBJ2-3 NA NA TRBV12-3/TRBV12-4 TGTGCCAGCAGTTTTCTCGTTACGCAGTATTTT CASSFLVTQYF
TRBJ1-1 NA TRBD1 TRBV2 TGTGCCAGCAGCCAGACAGGGACGGGCACTGAAGCTTTCTTT CASSQTGTGTEAFF
TRBJ2-2 NA NA TRBV7-3 TGTGCCAGCAGCTTAAGGCCAGGGCGGCAGCACACCGGGGAGCTGTTTTTT CASSLRPGRQHTGELFF
TRBJ2-7 NA TRBD1 TRBV29-1 TGCAGCGTTGCCCGAGGCGCAGGGGGCTACGAGCAGTACTTC CSVARGAGGYEQYF
TRBJ2-7 few TRBD1 TRBV4-3 TGCGCCAGCAGCCAGTCACAGGGGGAATACGTCTACGAGCAGTACTTC CASSQSQGEYVYEQYF
TRBJ1-2 few NA TRBV28 TGTGCCAGCAGTCGAGGGAGGGACTATGGCTACACCTTC CASSRGRDYGYTF
TRBJ2-3 NA NA TRBV24-1 TGTGCCACCAGTGATTTGGCGGGAGATACGCAGTATTTT CATSDLAGDTQYF
TRBJ2-7 NA NA TRBV19 TGTGCCAGTAGCACAGGGTTTGGCGAGCAGTACTTC CASSTGFGEQYF
TRBJ2-2 NA NA TRBV20-1 TGCAGTGCTAGAGATGCAGGGAACACCGGGGAGCTGTTTTTT CSARDAGNTGELFF
TRBJ2-1 few NA TRBV20-1 TGCAGTGCTCCTAGGGCAGGGTCCTACAATGAGCAGTTCTTC CSAPRAGSYNEQFF
TRBJ2-7 NA NA TRBV6-1 TGTGCCAGCAGTGACAGGGGACCGTACGAGCAGTACTTC CASSDRGPYEQYF
TRBJ1-4 few NA TRBV15 TGTGCCACCAGCAGAAACGAACCGAGGAATGAAAAACTGTTTTTT CATSRNEPRNEKLFF
TRBJ2-5 few TRBD2 TRBV6-5 TGTGCCAGCAGTTCACCGGGACTAGCCCTCCAAGAGACCCAGTACTTC CASSSPGLALQETQYF
TRBJ2-1 NA TRBD2 TRBV27 TGTGCCAGCAGTACCACCGGGACTAGGGGCAATGAGCAGTTCTTC CASSTTGTRGNEQFF
TRBJ1-1 NA NA TRBV7-3 TGTGCCAGCAGCAACAGGCGCACTGAAGCTTTCTTT CASSNRRTEAFF
TRBJ2-7 NA NA TRBV12-3/TRBV12-4 TGTGCCAGCAGTCAACAATACGAGCAGTACTTC CASSQQYEQYF